Listed here are 29 T cell receptor beta chains from one sample, sequenced in a study of human T cells and chemical hapten exposure. Time point here: patch test 1, 2 weeks after DPC sensitization. The treatment denotes: therapeutic diphenylcyclopropenone sensitization with weekly scalp DPC. TCRdb fed the RACE reads into MiXCR, producing one record per CDR3 protein. In the table there are nearly 350,000 distinct CDR3 sequences, roughly 6.9% of which are singletons. The sequenced sample was whole blood, obtained in connection with sensitization to the hapten diphenylcyclopropenone (DPC). These receptors were collected from a woman aged 18-29 years with alopecia areata. Some clones in this sample may be carry-over from other donors' samples.

This clonotype was found many times. This rearrangement joins TRBV20-1 to TRBJ1-5; 7 bases align to TRBD1. The CDR3 is made up of 13 amino acids. V trimming: 3 bases; J trimming: 5 bases; junction bases outside the gene matches: 4. CDR1 is DFQATT, CDR2 SNEGSKA, per germline (reference sequence). The CDR3, as DNA: TGCAGTGCTAGGACAGGGTCGGATCAGCCCCAGCATTTT. It is translated as CSARTGSDQPQHF.

This clonotype was seen at least ten times. The gene calls are TRBV6-6 and TRBJ2-1; no reliable D call. CDR1 is MNHNY and CDR2 is SVGAGI in the germline V gene (reference sequence). This CDR3 is 12 amino acids long. Between the trimmed V and J ends, which lost 5 bases and 9 bases, there was a span of 11 bases. CDR3 protein: CASSLRPSEQFF. CDR3 sequence (DNA): TGTGCCAGCAGTCTTCGCCCGAGTGAGCAGTTCTTC.

Only a few counts were recorded for this clonotype. This sequence joins TRBV7-8 and TRBJ1-2; TRBD1 agrees at 7 bases. V gave up 5 bases and J gave up 3 bases; unmatched junction bases: 15. The CDR3 is made up of 17 amino acids. Per germline, CDR1 SGHVS and CDR2 FQNEAQ. The CDR3 DNA is TGTGCCAGCAGCCACCTATTCACAGGGGAAGGAGACTATGGCTACACCTTC. Translated: CASSHLFTGEGDYGYTF.

This clonotype has a handful of counts. The chain couples TRBV5-1 to TRBJ1-1; unclear D gene. Germline values: CDR1 SGHRS, CDR2 YFSETQ. This CDR3 is 14 amino acids long. Trimming removed 1 base from V and 1 base from J, with 8 bases in between. The CDR3 nucleotides read TGCGCCAGCAGCTTGAGACACGGGAACACTGAAGCTTTCTTT. Its protein is CASSLRHGNTEAFF.

V usage is TRBV9 and J usage is TRBJ2-7, with D perhaps matching TRBD1 (5 bases). Germline assignment: CDR1 SGDLS and CDR2 YYNGEE. The CDR3 is made up of 14 amino acids. With 0 bases removed from V and 5 bases from J, the gap between germline ends came to 12 bases. The CDR3 reads CASSVGRVQDEQYF. The CDR3 DNA is TGTGCCAGCAGCGTAGGCAGGGTGCAGGACGAGCAGTACTTC.

This clonotype appeared a few times. This chain uses TRBV7-2 with TRBJ2-1; D is possibly TRBD1 (5 bases). CDR1 is SGHTA and CDR2 is FQGNSA in the germline V gene. This CDR3 is 15 amino acids long. Deletions cut 1 base from V and 2 bases from J, with 9 bases between. The DNA of the CDR3 is TGTGCCAGCAGCTTAGAGTCGACAGCCTACAATGAGCAGTTCTTC. Translation: CASSLESTAYNEQFF. Drawing the rest from reference TRBV7-2 and TRBJ2-1, the complete variable domain is GAGVSQSPSNKVTEKGKDVELRCDPISGHTALYWYRQSLGQGLEFLIYFQGNSAPDKSGLPSDRFSAERTGGSVSTLTIQRTQQEDSAVYLCASSLESTAYNEQFFGPGTRLTVL.

This chain uses TRBV6-5 with TRBJ2-5; 7 nucleotides match TRBD1. J gave up 4 bases and V 2 bases, and 4 bases lay outside the gene matches. The CDR3 length is 14 residues. CDR1 is MNHEY and CDR2 is SVGAGI in the germline V gene. The CDR3 bases are TGTGCCAGCAGTTACCGGACAGGAAGAGAGACCCAGTACTTC. It is translated as CASSYRTGRETQYF.

CDR3 sequence: CASSLAPGDGANVLTF. CDR3 bases: TGTGCCAGCAGCTTAGCACCCGGGGACGGGGCCAACGTCCTGACTTTC. The chain recombines TRBV11-2 with TRBJ2-6; D is perhaps TRBD1 or TRBD2 (5 bases each). The CDR3 spans 16 residues. Germline V gives CDR1 SGHAT, CDR2 FQNNGV. The germline V and J ends were trimmed by 1 base and 4 bases, with 11 bases remaining between them.

This clonotype has at least ten counts. The genes are TRBV5-1 and TRBJ2-7; D unclear. Germline V CDR1 and CDR2: SGHRS, YFSETQ. The CDR3 spans 13 residues. Deletions cut 4 bases from V and 2 bases from J, with 10 bases between. CDR3 nucleotide sequence: TGCGCCAGCAGCCAGTCAGGAACCTACGAGCAGTACTTC. Amino acids: CASSQSGTYEQYF.

This clonotype was detected a few times. The chain employs TRBV4-1 and TRBJ2-1; the D is unclear. The CDR3 consists of 12 residues. The germline V gene has CDR1 MGHRA and CDR2 YSYEKL. Trimming cost V 4 bases and J 12 bases, with 13 bases left between them. The CDR3, as DNA: TGCGCCAGCAGCCGGGAAAGTGGGGTGCAGTTCTTC. Its translation: CASSRESGVQFF.

The sample holds a few counts of this clonotype. This rearrangement joins TRBV29-1 to TRBJ1-1; TRBD1 agrees at 7 bases. This CDR3 is built from 15 residues. Trimming cost V 5 bases and J 2 bases; bases outside gene matches: 11. CDR1 SQVTM and CDR2 ANQGSEA come from the germline V gene. Here the CDR3 DNA reads TGCAGCGTTCTCTGGGACAGCAAAGATAACACTGAAGCTTTCTTT. As protein: CSVLWDSKDNTEAFF.

This chain uses TRBV12-3 or TRBV12-4 with TRBJ2-3; TRBD2 matches at 9 bases. The CDR3 has 16 amino acids. Unmatched junction bases numbered 11, after V lost 6 bases and J lost 4 bases. The CDR3 nucleotides read TGTGCCAGCAGCCCCGAGGGTAGCGGGGGAGCAGATACGCAGTATTTT. It yields the protein CASSPEGSGGADTQYF.

This clonotype was detected ten times or more. The CDR3 nucleotides read TGTGCCAGCAGCCCCAGGACAGGGGGAAACACCATATATTTT. Translating gives CASSPRTGGNTIYF. The chain recombines TRBV7-6 with TRBJ1-3; 8 nucleotides line up with TRBD1. V dropped 5 bases and J dropped 4; count of bases not matched to a gene: 4. The CDR3 is 14 amino acids. CDR1 is SGHVS, CDR2 FNYEAQ, per germline.

This clonotype was recorded a few times. The chain is built from TRBV5-4 and TRBJ1-6, with 7 bases fitting TRBD1. Germline lookup yields CDR1 SGHNT and CDR2 YYREEE (reference sequence). The V segment lost 9 bases and the J segment 9 bases; nucleotides outside the gene matches: 6. This CDR3 is built from 12 residues. CDR3 nucleotides: TGTGCCACCCGACAGGGCCTTTCACCCCTCCACTTT. This sequence encodes CATRQGLSPLHF.

The sample holds many counts of this clonotype. The chain joins TRBV4-2 to TRBJ1-1; D is uncertain. The V gene lost 1 base and the J gene lost 5 bases, with 17 bases spanning the gap. There are 16 residues in the CDR3. Germline CDR1 and CDR2: LGHNA and YNFKEQ. This CDR3 reads CASSQGVSLFRTEAFF. CDR3 coding DNA: TGTGCCAGCAGCCAAGGGGTCTCTTTGTTCCGTACTGAAGCTTTCTTT.

The V and J genes are TRBV6-2 or TRBV6-3 and TRBJ1-5; D gene unclear. This CDR3 is built from 12 residues. Germline V CDR1 and CDR2: MNHEY, SVGEGT. Deletions cut 6 bases from V and 5 bases from J, with 8 bases between. The CDR3 DNA follows: TGTGCCAGCAGCAAGACGGATCAGCCCCAGCATTTT. Residues: CASSKTDQPQHF.

The chain combines TRBV7-2 with TRBJ2-1; D is perhaps TRBD2 (5 bases). This CDR3 has 13 residues. V shed 1 base and J shed 12 bases, with 13 bases lying between them. Germline V gives CDR1 SGHTA, CDR2 FQGNSA. The CDR3 DNA reads TGTGCCAGCAGCTTAGATGAAGGGCGGGTGCAGTTCTTC. This sequence encodes CASSLDEGRVQFF.

The chain joins TRBV7-2 to TRBJ2-7, with TRBD2 as a possible D gene (5 bases). The V end was cut by 2 bases, the J end by 2 bases, with 7 bases between. This CDR3 spans 13 amino acids. The germline CDR1 and CDR2 sequences are SGHTA and FQGNSA. The CDR3 DNA reads as TGTGCCAGCAGCTTACTAGCACCCTACGAGCAGTACTTC. It specifies CASSLLAPYEQYF.

There are a few counts of this clonotype. The chain couples TRBV4-1 to TRBJ2-2; 8 nucleotides agree with TRBD1. V shed 7 bases and J 3 bases; nucleotides not matched to a gene: 4. CDR1 MGHRA and CDR2 YSYEKL come from the germline V gene. The CDR3 is 14 residues long. The CDR3 reads CASKDRVDTGELFF. The CDR3 DNA is TGCGCCAGCAAGGACAGGGTAGACACCGGGGAGCTGTTTTTT.

The chain is built from TRBV12-3 or TRBV12-4 and TRBJ1-1; 7 nucleotides agree with TRBD1. The ends lost 3 bases at V and 4 bases at J; junction bases unmatched: 8. The CDR3 runs 15 residues. Here the CDR3 reads CASSFLQGDITEAFF. CDR3 DNA sequence: TGTGCCAGCAGTTTTTTGCAGGGGGATATCACTGAAGCTTTCTTT.

This clonotype was seen many times. The chain combines TRBV20-1 with TRBJ2-1; 10 bases match TRBD2. The germline V gene encodes CDR1 DFQATT and CDR2 SNEGSKA (reference sequence). The CDR3 has 14 residues. V dropped 6 bases and J dropped 2; count of bases not matched to a gene: 4. CDR3 residues: CSATLAGTYNEQFF. CDR3 in DNA: TGCAGTGCGACACTAGCGGGGACCTACAATGAGCAGTTCTTC.

This clonotype has just a few counts. J is TRBJ2-5 and V is TRBV7-9, with 10 bases lining up with TRBD2. Germline V gene sequence: CDR1 SEHNR, CDR2 FQNEAQ (reference sequence). The CDR3 extends over 15 amino acids. V lost 6 bases, J lost 2 bases, and 6 bases stayed unmatched. CDR3 DNA: TGTGCCAGCAGTCCCAAGACTAGCGGGCAAGAGACCCAGTACTTC. This encodes CASSPKTSGQETQYF.

This clonotype occurred many times. The chain carries TRBV7-9 and TRBJ2-7; 7 nucleotides agree with TRBD1. CDR3 length: 19 residues. CDR1 and CDR2 (germline): SEHNR, FQNEAQ (reference sequence). The ends lost 4 bases at V and 0 bases at J; junction bases unmatched: 18. The chain's CDR3 is CASSSGTAVPGQSSYEQYF. The DNA for the CDR3 is TGTGCCAGCAGCTCTGGCACCGCCGTCCCGGGACAGTCCTCCTACGAGCAGTACTTC. The entire variable domain, with the rest obtained from reference TRBV7-9 and TRBJ2-7, is as follows: DTGVSQNPRHKITKRGQNVTFRCDPISEHNRLYWYRQTLGQGPEFLTYFQNEAQLEKSRLLSDRFSAERPKGSFSTLEIQRTEQGDSAMYLCASSSGTAVPGQSSYEQYFGPGTRLTVT.

The chain employs TRBV11-1 and TRBJ1-2; weak D call: TRBD1 (6 bases). CDR1 and CDR2 from the germline V gene are SGHAT and FQDESV (reference sequence). Trimming shortened V by 5 bases and J by 7 bases, and 14 bases separated the two germline ends. The length of the CDR3 is 13 residues. The CDR3 is CASSTDRFFGYTF. Written as DNA, the CDR3 is TGTGCCAGCAGCACAGACAGGTTCTTTGGCTACACCTTC.

This clonotype came up many times. The chain combines TRBV3-1 with TRBJ1-5; 8 nucleotides align to TRBD1. The CDR3 consists of 16 residues. Germline CDR1 and CDR2: LGHDT and YNNKEL (reference sequence). Germline trimming cut 3 bases from V and 4 bases from J; bases unmatched to any gene: 8. The CDR3 spells CASSQEQGDLNQPQHF. CDR3 nucleotides: TGTGCCAGCAGCCAGGAACAGGGGGACTTAAATCAGCCCCAGCATTTT. The complete variable domain, with remaining parts taken from reference TRBV3-1 and TRBJ1-5, reads DTAVSQTPKYLVTQMGNDKSIKCEQNLGHDTMYWYKQDSKKFLKIMFSYNNKELIINETVPNRFSPKSPDKAHLNLHINSLELGDSAVYFCASSQEQGDLNQPQHFGDGTRLSIL.

This clonotype was seen a handful of times. The gene calls are TRBV9 and TRBJ1-6; the D is unclear. V lost 3 bases and J lost 5, with 9 bases in between. This CDR3 has 14 residues. The germline V gene encodes CDR1 SGDLS and CDR2 YYNGEE. The CDR3 loop is CASSGSQNNSPLHF. Here the CDR3 DNA reads TGTGCCAGCAGCGGGAGTCAGAATAATTCACCCCTCCACTTT.

This clonotype has at least ten counts. This chain joins TRBV5-5 and TRBJ2-5; D gene ambiguous. Germline lookup yields CDR1 SGHKS and CDR2 YYEKEE (reference sequence). CDR3 length: 15 residues. Trimming pared 0 bases from V and 3 bases from J, leaving 12 bases between. CDR3 DNA: TGTGCCAGCAGCTTGGTCGGGCGCCCCAAAGAGACCCAGTACTTC. Protein sequence: CASSLVGRPKETQYF. Combining the CDR3 with reference TRBV5-5 and TRBJ2-5 gives the whole variable domain DAGVTQSPTHLIKTRGQQVTLRCSPISGHKSVSWYQQVLGQGPQFIFQYYEKEERGRGNFPDRFSARQFPNYSSELNVNALLLGDSALYLCASSLVGRPKETQYFGPGTRLLVL.

This clonotype was detected ten times or more. J is TRBJ1-6 and V is TRBV9; D ambiguous. This CDR3 has 16 amino acids. Trimming shortened V by 4 bases and J by 7 bases, and 18 bases separated the two germline ends. Germline CDR1 and CDR2: SGDLS and YYNGEE. This chain's CDR3 is CASSPDPDFWNSPLHF. The CDR3, as DNA: TGTGCCAGCAGCCCCGATCCGGATTTTTGGAATTCACCCCTCCACTTT.

This clonotype was seen many times. This chain uses TRBV29-1 with TRBJ1-1; TRBD1 matches at 7 bases. This CDR3 is built from 13 residues. CDR1 and CDR2 (germline): SQVTM, ANQGSEA. Unmatched junction bases numbered 9, after V lost 6 bases and J lost 5 bases. The CDR3 here is CSVKGGAGTEAFF. The CDR3 DNA reads TGCAGCGTCAAAGGGGGCGCGGGAACTGAAGCTTTCTTT.